The clone carrying this T cell receptor beta chain has ten or more counts. Antigen unknown. These data belong to a study of early T cells in non-severe SARS-CoV-2 infection. Study as a whole: RNA in bulk from unsorted whole blood was sequenced, and chains were unpaired.

The J segment lost 9 bases and the V segment lost 0 bases, leaving 3 bases of the junction unmatched. The CDR3 is 14 amino acids. Germline V CDR1 and CDR2: MGHRA, YSYEKL. Study-wide points: The matching step, a VDJdb search, favored anti-spike CD8 responses and missed private and CD4 specificities.

Individual cDNA molecules were tagged with unique molecular identifiers. Each CDR3 protein gets one entry after TCRdb re-called the 5' RACE reads with MiXCR. The table includes roughly 40,000 distinct CDR3 sequences, approximately 6.1% detected once. This TCR derives from an adult who was a healthcare worker with PCR-confirmed SARS-CoV-2 infection or an uninfected control (not recorded which). Sequencing input: whole blood. The rearrangement uses TRBV4-1 and TRBJ2-7, with 12 bases lining up with TRBD1. The CDR3 protein is CASSQDGTGGAQYF. The CDR3 bases are TGCGCCAGCAGCCAAGATGGGACAGGGGGCGCGCAGTACTTC.